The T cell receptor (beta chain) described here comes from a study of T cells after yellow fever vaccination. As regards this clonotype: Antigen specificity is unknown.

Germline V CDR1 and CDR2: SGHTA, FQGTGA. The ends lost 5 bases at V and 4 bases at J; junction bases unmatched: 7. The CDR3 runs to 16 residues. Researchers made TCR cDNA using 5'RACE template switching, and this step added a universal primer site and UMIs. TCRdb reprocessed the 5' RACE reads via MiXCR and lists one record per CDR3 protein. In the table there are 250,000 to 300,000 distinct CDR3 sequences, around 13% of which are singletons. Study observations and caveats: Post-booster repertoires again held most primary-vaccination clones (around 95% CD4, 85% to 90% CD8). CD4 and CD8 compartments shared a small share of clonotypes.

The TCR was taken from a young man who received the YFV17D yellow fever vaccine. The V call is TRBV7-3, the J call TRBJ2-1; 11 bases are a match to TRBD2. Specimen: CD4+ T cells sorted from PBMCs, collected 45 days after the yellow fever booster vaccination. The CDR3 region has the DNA TGTGCCAGCAGCCTCATAGCGGGAGGGGCTTACAATGAGCAGTTCTTC. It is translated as CASSLIAGGAYNEQFF.